These 16 T cell receptor beta chains were sequenced from one sample in a study of T cells of healthy individuals. TCRdb independently ran MiXCR on the 5' RACE reads; one entry per CDR3 protein. The table lists fewer than 70,000 distinct CDR3 sequences, roughly 14% of them singletons, with 15% to 20% in the top ten. The origin of the receptors is a human donor in good health.

Concerning this clonotype itself: A read error may account for a junction end that differs from germline. Here the CDR3 DNA reads TGCGCCAGCAGCCAAGAGTGGCAGGGCGTCGGGGAGCTGTTTTTT. This translates into CASSQEWQGVGELFF. The V and J genes are TRBV11-2 and TRBJ2-2, with D possibly being TRBD1 (5 bases). Germline CDR1 reads SGHAT; CDR2 reads FQNNGV. The CDR3 covers 15 residues. Complete variable domain (other parts from reference TRBV11-2 and TRBJ2-2): EAGVAQSPRYKIIEKRQSVAFWCNPISGHATLYWYQQILGQGPKLLIQFQNNGVVDDSQLPKDRFSAERLKGVDSTLKIQPAKLEDSAVYLCASSQEWQGVGELFFGEGSRLTVL.

The sample holds many counts of this clonotype. This chain links TRBV29-1 with TRBJ2-1; D is possibly TRBD2 (6 bases). The length of the CDR3 is 13 residues. V dropped 7 bases and J dropped 0 bases, with 10 bases sitting between them. Per germline, CDR1 SQVTM and CDR2 ANQGSEA. CDR3 in DNA: TGCAGCGCGGGGGAGAGCTCCTACAATGAGCAGTTCTTC. Residues: CSAGESSYNEQFF.

In this sample, this clonotype turned up a few times. The V call is TRBV5-4, the J call TRBJ2-5; D possibly corresponds to TRBD2 (6 bases). The CDR3 covers 14 residues. Per the germline V gene, CDR1 is SGHNT and CDR2 is YYREEE (reference sequence). V was shortened by 4 bases and J by 2 bases, with 12 bases between the two germline ends. CDR3 sequence: CASSPGGRQETQYF. CDR3 DNA: TGTGCCAGCAGCCCCGGAGGGCGTCAAGAGACCCAGTACTTC.

This clonotype was detected only a few times. The chain recombines TRBV7-2 with TRBJ2-5, with 7 nucleotides matching TRBD2. Germline CDR1 is SGHTA and CDR2 is FQGNSA. V shed 6 bases and J 5 bases; nucleotides not matched to a gene: 9. This CDR3 region has 14 residues. CDR3 protein: CASSGRGRVETQYF. CDR3 in DNA: TGTGCCAGCAGTGGACGGGGGAGGGTTGAGACCCAGTACTTC.

The V gene is TRBV5-4, the J gene TRBJ2-4; the D gene is possibly TRBD1 (6 bases). Germline lookup yields CDR1 SGHNT and CDR2 YYREEE (reference sequence). The CDR3 consists of 15 residues. Trimming left V 0 bases short and J 7 bases short, with 14 bases between. The CDR3 sequence is CASSLELARGNIQYF. In DNA, the CDR3 is TGTGCCAGCAGCTTGGAGTTAGCCAGGGGTAACATTCAGTACTTC.

This clonotype showed up just once. Here the CDR3 DNA reads TGTGCCAGCAGTGAAGGCTCCCGGGGATTTCCTAACTATGGCTACACCTTC. This gives the protein CASSEGSRGFPNYGYTF. The genes are TRBV25-1 and TRBJ1-2; unclear D gene. The germline V gene encodes CDR1 MGHDK and CDR2 SYGVNS. The V and J ends lost 2 bases and 0 bases respectively, with 16 bases between them. This CDR3 has 17 residues.

This clonotype has a handful of counts. The CDR3 nucleotides are TGTGCCATCAGTGGTAACCCCGGGGATGGCTACACCTTC. Its translation: CAISGNPGDGYTF. The rearrangement joins TRBV10-3 to TRBJ1-2, with unresolved D. The CDR3 consists of 13 residues. Germline CDR1 is ENHRY and CDR2 is SYGVKD. V lost 4 bases, J lost 6 bases, and 12 bases lay in between.

This clonotype was observed many times. The chain employs TRBV19 and TRBJ1-1; TRBD1 matches 8 bases. Per the germline V gene, CDR1 is LNHDA and CDR2 is SQIVND (reference sequence). The CDR3 sequence is 15 residues long. V dropped 5 bases and J dropped 5; count of bases not matched to a gene: 10. The CDR3 spells CASSRPGQGLTEAFF. The CDR3 nucleotides read TGTGCCAGTAGTCGCCCCGGACAGGGTTTGACTGAAGCTTTCTTT.

This clonotype was observed many times. The rearrangement joins TRBV4-1 to TRBJ1-5, with D unresolved. CDR3 length equals 16 residues. V lost 5 bases, J lost 3 bases, and 17 bases lay in between. Germline CDR1 is MGHRA and CDR2 is YSYEKL. The DNA of the CDR3 is TGCGCCAGCAGCTTTAGATGGACGCGGGACAATCAGCCCCAGCATTTT. Its protein product is CASSFRWTRDNQPQHF.

This clonotype was observed at least ten times. The chain is built from TRBV7-3 and TRBJ1-1; no reliable D call. Germline CDR1 is SGHTA and CDR2 is FQGTGA. Deletions cut 5 bases from V and 1 base from J, with 17 bases between. The CDR3 runs to 16 residues. CDR3 residues: CASSDFRRARNTEAFF. The CDR3, as DNA: TGTGCCAGCAGCGACTTTAGGAGGGCTCGGAACACTGAAGCTTTCTTT.

V is TRBV5-1 and J is TRBJ2-7; possible D gene TRBD2, 5 bases. Looked up from germline, CDR1 is SGHRS and CDR2 is YFSETQ. Trimming took off 0 bases at V and 2 bases at J, with 9 bases between the two ends. This CDR3 region has 14 residues. CDR3 in DNA: TGCGCCAGCAGCTTGGGAAGCGGAACCTACGAGCAGTACTTC. Translation gives CASSLGSGTYEQYF. Full variable domain (remainder filled in from reference TRBV5-1 and TRBJ2-7): KAGVTQTPRYLIKTRGQQVTLSCSPISGHRSVSWYQQTPGQGLQFLFEYFSETQRNKGNFPGRFSGRQFSNSRSEMNVSTLELGDSALYLCASSLGSGTYEQYFGPGTRLTVT.

In this sample, this clonotype turned up a few times. The chain joins TRBV28 to TRBJ2-7, with a possible D match to TRBD2 (6 bases). CDR1 is MDHEN, CDR2 SYDVKM, per germline. The CDR3 runs 14 residues. V shed 8 bases and J shed 0 bases, with 14 bases lying between them. The CDR3 sequence is CASGPGLRSYEQYF. The CDR3 DNA reads TGTGCCAGCGGCCCGGGACTCCGCTCCTACGAGCAGTACTTC.

For this clonotype: With a much larger clone just one base away, this may be a read error. The V and J genes are TRBV25-1 and TRBJ2-2; TRBD1 matches at 8 bases. The CDR3 is made up of 14 amino acids. The germline gives CDR1 MGHDK, CDR2 SYGVNS. The CDR3 region has the DNA TGTGACAGCACGCCAACAGGGGGCACCGGGGAGCTGTTTTTT. It translates to CDSTPTGGTGELFF. The full variable domain, in which reference TRBV25-1 and TRBJ2-2 provide the parts outside the CDR3, is EADIYQTPRYLVIGTGKKITLECSQTMGHDKMYWYQQDPGMELHLIHYSYGVNSTEKGDLSSESTVSRIRTEHFPLTLESARPSHTSQYLCDSTPTGGTGELFFGEGSRLTVL.

This clonotype was counted ten times or more. The chain couples TRBV4-1 to TRBJ2-7; 8 positions match TRBD1. The CDR3 covers 15 residues. Germline V gene lookup returns CDR1 MGHRA and CDR2 YSYEKL. V was clipped by 3 bases and J by 5 bases; unmatched bases: 9. The chain's CDR3 is CASSQYSGTGDEQYF. The DNA of the CDR3 is TGCGCCAGCAGCCAGTATTCCGGGACAGGAGACGAGCAGTACTTC.

This clonotype occurred a few times. The V gene is TRBV7-2, the J gene TRBJ2-4; D unresolved. In germline, CDR1 is SGHTA, CDR2 FQGNSA. Deletions cut 1 base from V and 4 bases from J, with 8 bases between. The length of the CDR3 is 14 residues. The CDR3, as DNA: TGTGCCAGCAGCTTAGTCCAGGATAAAAACATTCAGTACTTC. This encodes CASSLVQDKNIQYF.

This rearrangement joins TRBV7-9 to TRBJ2-4; D may correspond to TRBD1 or TRBD2 (6 bases each). The CDR3 length is 21 residues. V lost 2 bases, J lost 0 bases, and 26 bases lay in between. Germline V gene sequence: CDR1 SEHNR, CDR2 FQNEAQ (reference sequence). The CDR3, as DNA: TGTGCCAGCAGCTTAAGAGGGGGTACGGAGGGACAACCACTAGCCAAAAACATTCAGTACTTC. Amino acid sequence: CASSLRGGTEGQPLAKNIQYF.